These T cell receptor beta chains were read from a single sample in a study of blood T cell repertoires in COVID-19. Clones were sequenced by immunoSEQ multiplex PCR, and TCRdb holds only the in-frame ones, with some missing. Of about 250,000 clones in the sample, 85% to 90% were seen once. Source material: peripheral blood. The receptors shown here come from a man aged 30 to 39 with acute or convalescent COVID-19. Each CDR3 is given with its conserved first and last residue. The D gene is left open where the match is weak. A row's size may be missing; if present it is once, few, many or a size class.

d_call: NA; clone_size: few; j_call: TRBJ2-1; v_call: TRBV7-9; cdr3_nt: TGTGCCAGTACAGGGAACATTGTGGGGAATGAGCAGTTCTTC; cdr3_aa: CASTGNIVGNEQFF
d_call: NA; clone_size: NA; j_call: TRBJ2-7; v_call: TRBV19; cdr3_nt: TGTGCCAGTAGTATAGGCTTCGGGACATACAGTTTTCTGTACTTC; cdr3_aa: CASSIGFGTYSFLYF
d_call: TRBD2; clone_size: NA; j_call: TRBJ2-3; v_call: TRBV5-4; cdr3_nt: TGTGCCAGCAGCTTAATTCGGGAGGCAAATACGCAGTATTTT; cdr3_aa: CASSLIREANTQYF
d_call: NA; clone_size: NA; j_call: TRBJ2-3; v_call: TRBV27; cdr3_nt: TGTGCCAGCAGTTTTTACACCTCTAGCACAGATACGCAGTATTTT; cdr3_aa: CASSFYTSSTDTQYF
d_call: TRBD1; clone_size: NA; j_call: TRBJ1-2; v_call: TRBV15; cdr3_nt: TGTGCCACCAGTGTGGACAGGGTTGCCTATGGCTACACCTTC; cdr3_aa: CATSVDRVAYGYTF
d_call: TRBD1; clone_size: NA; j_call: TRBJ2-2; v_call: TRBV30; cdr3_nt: TGTGCCTGGAGTGGCGACAGGGGGCTACGGGAGCTGTTTTTT; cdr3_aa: CAWSGDRGLRELFF
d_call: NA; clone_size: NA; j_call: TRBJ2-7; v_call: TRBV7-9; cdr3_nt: TGTGCCAGCAGCTTAGAGCGGACTCGATTCCACGAGCAGTACTTC; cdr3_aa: CASSLERTRFHEQYF
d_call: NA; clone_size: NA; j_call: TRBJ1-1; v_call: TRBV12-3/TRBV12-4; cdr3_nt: TGTGCCAGCAGTTTATTAGTCGGCACTGAAGCTTTCTTT; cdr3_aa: CASSLLVGTEAFF
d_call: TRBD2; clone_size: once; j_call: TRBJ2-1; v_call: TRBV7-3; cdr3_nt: TGTGCCAGCAGCTTAGCGGGAGAGGGCGATGAGCAGTTCTTC; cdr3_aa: CASSLAGEGDEQFF
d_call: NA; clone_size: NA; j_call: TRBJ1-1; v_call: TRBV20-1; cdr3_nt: TGCAGGCCAGGGAATGAAGCTTTCTTT; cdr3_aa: CRPGNEAFF
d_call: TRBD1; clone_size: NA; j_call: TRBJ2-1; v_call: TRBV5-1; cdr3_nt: TGCGCCAGCAGCTTCCCAAATCGGACAGGAGATTACAATGAGCAGTTCTTC; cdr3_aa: CASSFPNRTGDYNEQFF
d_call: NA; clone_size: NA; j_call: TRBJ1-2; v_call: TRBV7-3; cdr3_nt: TGTGCCAGCAGCTTAATCCCAGGGAGGGGGAGCTACACCTTC; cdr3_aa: CASSLIPGRGSYTF
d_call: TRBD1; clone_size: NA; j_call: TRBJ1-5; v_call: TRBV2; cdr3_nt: TGTGCCAGCACCGAACAGGGGGTTAGCAATCAGCCCCAGCATTTT; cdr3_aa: CASTEQGVSNQPQHF
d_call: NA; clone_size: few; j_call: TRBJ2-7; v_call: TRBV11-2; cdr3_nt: TGTGCCAGCAGCCCCTTCCTATACGACTACGAGCAGTACTTC; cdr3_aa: CASSPFLYDYEQYF
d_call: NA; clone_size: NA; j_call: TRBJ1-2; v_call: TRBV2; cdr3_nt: TGTGCCAGCACTGGAAGGGGCCGCTATGGCTACACCTTC; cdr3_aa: CASTGRGRYGYTF
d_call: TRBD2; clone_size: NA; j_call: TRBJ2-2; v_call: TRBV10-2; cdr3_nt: TGCGCCAGCAGCCGGGGAGGGCCGAACACCGGGGAGCTGTTTTTT; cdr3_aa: CASSRGGPNTGELFF
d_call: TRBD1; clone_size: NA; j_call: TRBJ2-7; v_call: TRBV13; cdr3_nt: TGTGCCAGCAGCTTTCGACAGGGGGCTAGCTACGAGCAGTACTTC; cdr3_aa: CASSFRQGASYEQYF
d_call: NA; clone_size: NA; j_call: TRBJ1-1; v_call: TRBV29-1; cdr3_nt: TGCAGCGTTACAGGTTCGTCAGGGATGAACACTGAAGCTTTCTTT; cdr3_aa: CSVTGSSGMNTEAFF
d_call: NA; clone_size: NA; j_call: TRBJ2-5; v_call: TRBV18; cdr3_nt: TGTGCCAGCTCACTCTGGGGCGGTGAAGAGACCCAGTACTTC; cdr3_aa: CASSLWGGEETQYF
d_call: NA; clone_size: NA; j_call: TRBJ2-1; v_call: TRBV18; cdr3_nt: TGTGCCAGCTCAAATCTAGCCGGTGAGCAGTTCTTC; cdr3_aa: CASSNLAGEQFF
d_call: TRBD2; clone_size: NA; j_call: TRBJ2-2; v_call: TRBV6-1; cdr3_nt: TGTGCCAGCAGTGAATATCTAGCGGCGAACACCGGGGAGCTGTTTTTT; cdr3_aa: CASSEYLAANTGELFF
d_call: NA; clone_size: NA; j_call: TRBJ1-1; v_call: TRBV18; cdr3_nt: TGTGCCAGCTCACCACCGGCAGGGGTGGTCACTGAAGCTTTCTTT; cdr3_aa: CASSPPAGVVTEAFF
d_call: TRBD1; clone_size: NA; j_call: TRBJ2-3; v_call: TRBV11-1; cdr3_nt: TGTGCCAGCAGCATCGGGACAGCAGATACGCAGTATTTT; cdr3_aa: CASSIGTADTQYF
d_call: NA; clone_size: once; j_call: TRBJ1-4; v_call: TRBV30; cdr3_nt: TGTGCCTGGAGTGTACCCAAGGGGGGGAATGAAAAACTGTTTTTT; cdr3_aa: CAWSVPKGGNEKLFF
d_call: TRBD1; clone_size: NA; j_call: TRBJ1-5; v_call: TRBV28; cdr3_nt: TGTGCCAGCAGTTTTGGGGACAGGGGCCTGAGCAATCAGCCCCAGCATTTT; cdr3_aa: CASSFGDRGLSNQPQHF
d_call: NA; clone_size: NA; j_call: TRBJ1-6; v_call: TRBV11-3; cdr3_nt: TGTGCCAGCAGCTTAAGGGGAAATTCACCCCTCCACTTT; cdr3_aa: CASSLRGNSPLHF
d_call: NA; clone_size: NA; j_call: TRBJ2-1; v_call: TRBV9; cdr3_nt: TGTGCCAGCAGCGTAGACTGGAGCTCCTACAATGAGCAGTTCTTC; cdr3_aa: CASSVDWSSYNEQFF
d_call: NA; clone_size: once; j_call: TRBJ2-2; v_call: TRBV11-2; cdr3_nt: TGTGCCAGCAGGCCCGATAGAGGGTTTTTTACCGGGGAGCTGTTTTTT; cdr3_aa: CASRPDRGFFTGELFF
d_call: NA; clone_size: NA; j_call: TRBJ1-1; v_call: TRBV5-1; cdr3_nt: TGCGCCAGCAGCTTGGCCGGAGGTGCCAACACTGAAGCTTTCTTT; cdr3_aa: CASSLAGGANTEAFF
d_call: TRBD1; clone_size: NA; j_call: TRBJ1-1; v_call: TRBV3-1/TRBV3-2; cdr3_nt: TGTGCCAGCAGCCCGCGGGGACAGGGTCACACTGAAGCTTTCTTT; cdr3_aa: CASSPRGQGHTEAFF
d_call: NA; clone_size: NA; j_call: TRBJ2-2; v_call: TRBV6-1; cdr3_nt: TGTGCCAGCAGTGAACTGGGTTGGGGGCCCGGGGAGCTGTTTTTT; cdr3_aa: CASSELGWGPGELFF
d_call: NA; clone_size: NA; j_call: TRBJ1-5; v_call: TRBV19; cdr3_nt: TGTGCCAGTAGTCTCCGGGATCAGCCCCAGCATTTT; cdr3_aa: CASSLRDQPQHF
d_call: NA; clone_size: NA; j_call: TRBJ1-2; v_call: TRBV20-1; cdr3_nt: TGCAGTGCTAGAGGTCTCTATGGCTACACCTTC; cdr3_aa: CSARGLYGYTF
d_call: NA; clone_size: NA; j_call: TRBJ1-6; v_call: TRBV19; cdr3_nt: TGTGCCAGTAGTATTGGCAATTCACCCCTCCACTTT; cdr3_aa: CASSIGNSPLHF
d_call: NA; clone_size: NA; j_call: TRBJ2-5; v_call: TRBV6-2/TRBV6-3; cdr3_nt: TGTGCCAGCAGCCCTGGGACAAACCGAAAAGGAGGGACCCAGTACTTC; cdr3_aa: CASSPGTNRKGGTQYF
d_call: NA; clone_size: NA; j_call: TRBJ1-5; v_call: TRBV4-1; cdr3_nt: TGCGCCAGCAGCCTAAACAGGGTCGAGGAGCCCCAGCATTTT; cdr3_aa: CASSLNRVEEPQHF
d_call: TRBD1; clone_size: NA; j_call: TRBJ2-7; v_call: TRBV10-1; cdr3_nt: TGCGCCAGCAGCCCTTTACCGGGACAGGGGGCCGGCGACTACGAGCAGTACTTC; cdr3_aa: CASSPLPGQGAGDYEQYF
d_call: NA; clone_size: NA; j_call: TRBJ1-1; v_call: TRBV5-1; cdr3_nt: TGCGCCAGCAAGACTCAAGGGGTCACTGAAGCTTTCTTT; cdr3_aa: CASKTQGVTEAFF
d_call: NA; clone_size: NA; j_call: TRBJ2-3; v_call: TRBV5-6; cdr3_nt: TGTGCCAGCAGCTTGGGGCGGAAATTCACAGATACGCAGTATTTT; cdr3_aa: CASSLGRKFTDTQYF
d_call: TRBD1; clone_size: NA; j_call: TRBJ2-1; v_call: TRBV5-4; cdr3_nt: TGTGCCAGCAGCCTGGACAGGGGGACAAACAATGAGCAGTTCTTC; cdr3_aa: CASSLDRGTNNEQFF
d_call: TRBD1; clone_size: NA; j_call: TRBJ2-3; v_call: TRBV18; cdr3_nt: TGTGCCAGCTCACCATCGACAGGGGGCACAGATACGCAGTATTTT; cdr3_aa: CASSPSTGGTDTQYF
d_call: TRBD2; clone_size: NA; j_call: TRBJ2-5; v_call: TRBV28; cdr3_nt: TGTGCCAGCAGCAGCGGACTAGCGGGAAAGGGAGAGACCCAGTACTTC; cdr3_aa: CASSSGLAGKGETQYF
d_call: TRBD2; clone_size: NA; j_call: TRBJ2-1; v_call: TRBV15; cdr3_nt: TGTGCCACCAGCAGAGCGGGACTAGCGGGAGAGAATGAGCAGTTCTTC; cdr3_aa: CATSRAGLAGENEQFF
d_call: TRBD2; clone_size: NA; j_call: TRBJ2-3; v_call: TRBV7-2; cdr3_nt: TGTGCCAGCAGCTTAGCCGCGGGAGCCGGCGCAGATACGCAGTATTTT; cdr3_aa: CASSLAAGAGADTQYF
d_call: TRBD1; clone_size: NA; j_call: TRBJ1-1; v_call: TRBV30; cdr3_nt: TGTGCCTGGGACCCGGGACAGAGGAACACTGAAGCTTTCTTT; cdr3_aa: CAWDPGQRNTEAFF
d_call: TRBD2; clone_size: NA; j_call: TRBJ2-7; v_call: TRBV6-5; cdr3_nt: TGTGCCAGCAGACGAGCGGGGGCCCGGGAGCAGTACTTC; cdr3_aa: CASRRAGAREQYF
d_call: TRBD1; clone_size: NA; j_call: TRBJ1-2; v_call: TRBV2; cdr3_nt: TGTGCCAGCAGTGTCTACAGGGGTTATGGCTACACCTTC; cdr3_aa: CASSVYRGYGYTF
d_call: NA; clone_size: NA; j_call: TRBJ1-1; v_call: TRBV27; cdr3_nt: TGTGCCAGCAGTCTCAGGGGACATGAAGCTTTCTTT; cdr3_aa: CASSLRGHEAFF
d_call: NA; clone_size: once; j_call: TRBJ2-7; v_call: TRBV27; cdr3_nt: TGTGCCAGCAGTTTAGGCCAGTCCTACGAGCAGTACTTC; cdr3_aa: CASSLGQSYEQYF
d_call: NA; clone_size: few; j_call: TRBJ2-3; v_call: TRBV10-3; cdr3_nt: TGTGCCATCAGTGAGTCCCCCCAGGTAGGAGATACGCAGTATTTT; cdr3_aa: CAISESPQVGDTQYF
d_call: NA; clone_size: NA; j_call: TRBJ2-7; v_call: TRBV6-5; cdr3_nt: TGTGCCAGCAGTTACGTGGGGAGTACCTACGAGCAGTACTTC; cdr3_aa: CASSYVGSTYEQYF
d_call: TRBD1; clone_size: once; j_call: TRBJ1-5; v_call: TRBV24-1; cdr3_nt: TGTGCCACCAGTGAAAGACAGGGTGGTAATCAGCCCCAGCATTTT; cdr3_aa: CATSERQGGNQPQHF
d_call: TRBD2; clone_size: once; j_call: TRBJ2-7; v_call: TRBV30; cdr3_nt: TGTGCCTGGAGTCCGGGACTAGAAGGCGAGCAGTACTTC; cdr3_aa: CAWSPGLEGEQYF
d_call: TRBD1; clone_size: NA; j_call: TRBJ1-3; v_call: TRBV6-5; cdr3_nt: TGTGCCAGCCGAAGACAGGGGGCAGAAAACACCATATATTTT; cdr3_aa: CASRRQGAENTIYF
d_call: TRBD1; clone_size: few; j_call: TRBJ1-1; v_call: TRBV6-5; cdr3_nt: TGTGCCAGCAGTCGTGGGGACAGGGGGTACACTGAAGCTTTCTTT; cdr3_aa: CASSRGDRGYTEAFF